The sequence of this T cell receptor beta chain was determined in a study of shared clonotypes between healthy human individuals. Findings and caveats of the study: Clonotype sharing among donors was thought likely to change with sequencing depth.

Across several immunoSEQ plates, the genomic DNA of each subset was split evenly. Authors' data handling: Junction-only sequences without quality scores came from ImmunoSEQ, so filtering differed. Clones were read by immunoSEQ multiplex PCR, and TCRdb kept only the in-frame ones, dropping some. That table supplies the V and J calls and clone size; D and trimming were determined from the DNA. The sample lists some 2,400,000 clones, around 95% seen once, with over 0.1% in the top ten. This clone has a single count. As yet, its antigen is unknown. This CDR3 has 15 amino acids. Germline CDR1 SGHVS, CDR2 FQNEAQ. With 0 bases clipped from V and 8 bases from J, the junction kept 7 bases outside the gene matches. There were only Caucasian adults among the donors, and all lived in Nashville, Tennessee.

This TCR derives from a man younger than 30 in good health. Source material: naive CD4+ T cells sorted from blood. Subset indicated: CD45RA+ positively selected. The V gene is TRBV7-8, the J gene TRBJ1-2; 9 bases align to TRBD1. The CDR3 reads CASSLAGTGLSGYTF. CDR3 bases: TGTGCCAGCAGCTTAGCCGGGACAGGGCTTTCGGGCTACACCTTC.